This is a list of T cell receptor beta chains from one sample in a study of blood T cell repertoires in COVID-19. Assay used: immunoSEQ multiplex PCR; TCRdb lists only in-frame clones, some missing. The table shows 200,000 to 300,000 clones, with about 88% occurring only once. The sample comprised peripheral blood. These receptors were collected from a woman aged 60-75 years with COVID-19, enrolled during active disease. CDR3s include the opening cysteine and the closing phenylalanine or tryptophan. D genes are given only for firm matches. Expanded clones are given a class, and other clones once, few, many or no size at all.

d_call,v_call,clone_size,j_call,cdr3_nt,cdr3_aa
NA,TRBV7-3,few,TRBJ1-1,TGTGCCAGCAGCCCAATGGGTCCGAGGATGAACACTGAAGCTTTCTTT,CASSPMGPRMNTEAFF
TRBD1,TRBV7-8,NA,TRBJ2-5,TGTGCCAGCAGCCGGAGGACAGGGGACAACCAAGAGACCCAGTACTTC,CASSRRTGDNQETQYF
NA,TRBV28,NA,TRBJ1-4,TGTGCCAGCAGTTTAGCAGGGCCTCGTGAAAAACTGTTTTTT,CASSLAGPREKLFF
TRBD1,TRBV5-1,NA,TRBJ2-7,TGCGCCAGCAGCCGCAGTGGGGACAGGGGGCCCGAGCAGTACTTC,CASSRSGDRGPEQYF
NA,TRBV11-2,once,TRBJ2-1,TGTGCCAGCAGCTTAGGACAGGAACGTAATGAGCAGTTCTTC,CASSLGQERNEQFF
TRBD2,TRBV30,NA,TRBJ2-4,TGTGCCTGGAGTGCCGGGACTACAAAAAACATTCAGTACTTC,CAWSAGTTKNIQYF
TRBD1,TRBV29-1,NA,TRBJ2-2,TGCAGCGTAGTTCCAGGGACAGGGGGTTCCACCGGGGAGCTGTTTTTT,CSVVPGTGGSTGELFF
NA,TRBV28,NA,TRBJ1-1,TGTGCCAGCAGTTTACGGAGGAACACTGAAGCTTTCTTT,CASSLRRNTEAFF
TRBD1,TRBV27,NA,TRBJ2-2,TGTGCCAGCAGTGCGGACAGGGGGGCCACCGGGGAGCTGTTTTTT,CASSADRGATGELFF
TRBD1,TRBV7-9,NA,TRBJ1-4,TGTGCCAGCAGCCCCCAGGGGGCTACTAATGAAAAACTGTTTTTT,CASSPQGATNEKLFF
NA,TRBV18,NA,TRBJ1-1,TGTGCCAGCTCACCACGCTCAGGGAAGACTGAAGCTTTCTTT,CASSPRSGKTEAFF
NA,TRBV5-4,NA,TRBJ1-2,TGTGCCAGCAGCTTGGGGAGCATCGGTCGTGAAGGTGGCTACACCTTC,CASSLGSIGREGGYTF
NA,TRBV11-2,NA,TRBJ2-2,TGTGCCAGCAGCGGCGGAACATTGAACACCGGGGAGCTGTTTTTT,CASSGGTLNTGELFF
TRBD1,TRBV30,NA,TRBJ1-3,TGTGCCTGGAGCCCACTCACAGGGGCCGGCGGAAACACCATATATTTT,CAWSPLTGAGGNTIYF
NA,TRBV9,NA,TRBJ1-2,TGTGCCAGCAGCGTAGCGACAGTGGGTGGAATGGCCTACACCTTC,CASSVATVGGMAYTF
NA,TRBV14,NA,TRBJ2-1,TGTGCCAGCAGCCAAGAGGGCAGCCCCGAGCAGTTCTTC,CASSQEGSPEQFF
TRBD2,TRBV7-7,once,TRBJ2-7,TGTGCCAGCAGCCCCGGGCGGGGGAAAGAGGGAGACTACGAGCAGTACTTC,CASSPGRGKEGDYEQYF